This is a list of T cell receptor beta chains from one sample in a study of T-cell memory formation after mild COVID-19. One entry per CDR3 protein, called by TCRdb with MiXCR from the 5' RACE reads. The sample lists roughly 110,000 distinct CDR3 sequences; approximately 13% were seen once. The specimen sequenced was PBMCs or a T cell subset sorted from them (not recorded which). Receptors originate from an adult woman who had mild COVID-19 (a few samples of this study predate the infection). Cell type and time point are not known. Both conserved end residues are part of each CDR3. The order of the fields is CDR3 protein, CDR3 DNA, V gene, J gene, D gene, clone size. D genes are given only for firm matches. Size is omitted from some rows. Given values are once, few, many or a class for expanded clones.

CDR3: CASSWRGSSDQETQYF; DNA: TGTGCCAGCAGTTGGCGGGGATCTAGCGACCAAGAGACCCAGTACTTC; V: TRBV6-2/TRBV6-3; J: TRBJ2-5; D: .; size: few
CDR3: CASSSGQGLGEQFF; DNA: TGTGCCAGCAGTTCCGGACAGGGGTTAGGTGAGCAGTTCTTC; V: TRBV27; J: TRBJ2-1; D: TRBD1; size: .
CDR3: CASSTQGSGTEAFF; DNA: TGTGCCAGCAGCACTCAGGGGTCGGGCACTGAAGCTTTCTTT; V: TRBV9; J: TRBJ1-1; D: .; size: .
CDR3: CASGARDNTGELFF; DNA: TGTGCCAGCGGCGCCAGGGACAACACCGGGGAGCTGTTTTTT; V: TRBV7-9; J: TRBJ2-2; D: .; size: .
CDR3: CSVEDFLGPESTGELFF; DNA: TGCAGCGTTGAAGATTTCCTCGGGCCGGAGAGCACCGGGGAGCTGTTTTTT; V: TRBV29-1; J: TRBJ2-2; D: .; size: many
CDR3: CAVRLDLSSYNEQFF; DNA: TGTGCCGTGAGGTTGGACCTGAGCTCCTACAATGAGCAGTTCTTC; V: TRBV6-1; J: TRBJ2-1; D: .; size: few
CDR3: CSVDNSYGYTF; DNA: TGCAGCGTTGATAACAGCTATGGCTACACCTTC; V: TRBV29-1; J: TRBJ1-2; D: .; size: few
CDR3: CSARDGSSYEQYF; DNA: TGCAGTGCAAGGGACGGAAGCTCCTACGAGCAGTACTTC; V: TRBV20-1; J: TRBJ2-7; D: .; size: .
CDR3: CASSLREGGLENEQFF; DNA: TGCGCCAGCAGCTTGAGGGAGGGAGGGCTGGAGAATGAGCAGTTCTTC; V: TRBV5-1; J: TRBJ2-1; D: TRBD2; size: .
CDR3: CASSRTSGNNEQFF; DNA: TGTGCCAGCAGCCGTACTAGCGGTAACAATGAGCAGTTCTTC; V: TRBV7-6; J: TRBJ2-1; D: TRBD2; size: .
CDR3: CASSWSGPLPSPEQYF; DNA: TGTGCCAGCAGCTGGTCAGGACCTCTTCCCTCCCCCGAGCAGTACTTC; V: TRBV7-9; J: TRBJ2-7; D: .; size: many
CDR3: CASSSRTDMNTEAFF; DNA: TGTGCCAGCAGCTCTCGGACAGACATGAACACTGAAGCTTTCTTT; V: TRBV7-9; J: TRBJ1-1; D: .; size: few
CDR3: CASSLGLEQYF; DNA: TGCGCCAGCAGCTTGGGCCTCGAGCAGTACTTC; V: TRBV5-1; J: TRBJ2-7; D: .; size: .
CDR3: CASTPSEAQSLGINEQFF; DNA: TGTGCCAGCACTCCGAGTGAAGCTCAGTCTCTGGGGATCAATGAGCAGTTCTTC; V: TRBV25-1; J: TRBJ2-1; D: .; size: .
CDR3: CATSREPREEGADEQFF; DNA: TGTGCCACCAGCAGAGAACCCCGGGAGGAGGGGGCGGATGAGCAGTTCTTC; V: TRBV15; J: TRBJ2-1; D: .; size: .
CDR3: CASSVEIGGLDGYTF; DNA: TGTGCCAGCAGCGTAGAGATAGGGGGCCTCGATGGCTACACCTTC; V: TRBV9; J: TRBJ1-2; D: TRBD1; size: few
CDR3: CASSRDNDRETQYF; DNA: TGCGCCAGCAGCAGGGACAATGATAGGGAGACCCAGTACTTC; V: TRBV10-2; J: TRBJ2-5; D: .; size: few
CDR3: CASSQGPGFDEQYF; DNA: TGTGCCAGCAGCCAAGGTCCCGGGTTCGACGAGCAGTACTTC; V: TRBV4-2; J: TRBJ2-7; D: .; size: many
CDR3: CASSLDQETQYF; DNA: TGTGCCAGCAGCTTAGACCAAGAGACCCAGTACTTC; V: TRBV7-9; J: TRBJ2-5; D: .; size: many
CDR3: CSVVQGWTEAFF; DNA: TGCAGCGTAGTACAGGGGTGGACTGAAGCTTTCTTT; V: TRBV29-1; J: TRBJ1-1; D: TRBD1; size: few
CDR3: CASSIGYPDTQYF; DNA: TGTGCCAGTAGTATAGGATATCCAGATACGCAGTATTTT; V: TRBV19; J: TRBJ2-3; D: .; size: .
CDR3: CASSVGTPSEQFF; DNA: TGTGCCAGCAGCGTAGGGACCCCCAGTGAGCAGTTCTTC; V: TRBV7-2; J: TRBJ2-1; D: .; size: .
CDR3: CSAPWVGYEQYF; DNA: TGCAGTGCTCCCTGGGTTGGGTACGAGCAGTACTTC; V: TRBV20-1; J: TRBJ2-7; D: .; size: many
CDR3: CASSSRGSPNYGYTF; DNA: TGTGCCAGCAGCTCCCGGGGGAGCCCTAACTATGGCTACACCTTC; V: TRBV3-1; J: TRBJ1-2; D: .; size: .
CDR3: CASSPGEGYPLHF; DNA: TGTGCCAGCAGCCCCGGTGAGGGGTATCCCCTCCACTTT; V: TRBV9; J: TRBJ1-6; D: .; size: .
CDR3: CAGNLMAQFF; DNA: TGTGCCGGGAACCTAATGGCGCAGTTCTTC; V: TRBV6-4; J: TRBJ2-1; D: .; size: few
CDR3: CASSLTSGGSFSDF; DNA: TGCGCCAGCAGCTTGACTAGCGGGGGGTCCTTCTCGGACTTC; V: TRBV5-1; J: TRBJ2-7; D: TRBD2; size: .
CDR3: CATSDSRPWAYGYTF; DNA: TGTGCCACCAGTGATTCCCGACCTTGGGCCTATGGCTACACCTTC; V: TRBV24-1; J: TRBJ1-2; D: .; size: .
CDR3: CATKGGTEAFF; DNA: TGTGCCACCAAGGGGGGCACTGAAGCTTTCTTT; V: TRBV7-9; J: TRBJ1-1; D: .; size: few
CDR3: CASSPRQQFTQETQYF; DNA: TGCGCCAGCAGCCCGAGGCAGCAATTCACCCAAGAGACCCAGTACTTC; V: TRBV5-1; J: TRBJ2-5; D: .; size: many
CDR3: CASSTSDRGRSGYTF; DNA: TGTGCCAGCAGCACCTCTGACAGGGGGCGTAGTGGCTACACCTTC; V: TRBV13; J: TRBJ1-2; D: TRBD1; size: once
CDR3: CASSSTAEGNTDTQYF; DNA: TGTGCCAGCAGTTCCACGGCGGAGGGGAACACAGATACGCAGTATTTT; V: TRBV12-3/TRBV12-4; J: TRBJ2-3; D: .; size: .
CDR3: CASSSTGRYEQYF; DNA: TGTGCCAGCAGCTCCACCGGACGGTACGAGCAGTACTTC; V: TRBV13; J: TRBJ2-7; D: .; size: few
CDR3: CASSSQGPYGYTF; DNA: TGTGCCAGCAGCTCACAGGGGCCATATGGCTACACCTTC; V: TRBV7-6; J: TRBJ1-2; D: TRBD1; size: few
CDR3: CASSESSDGAYEQYF; DNA: TGTGCCAGCAGTGAATCATCGGACGGGGCCTACGAGCAGTACTTC; V: TRBV2; J: TRBJ2-7; D: .; size: .
CDR3: CASSHPRDGSSYEQYF; DNA: TGTGCCAGCAGCCACCCCCGGGACGGGAGCTCCTACGAGCAGTACTTC; V: TRBV9; J: TRBJ2-7; D: .; size: .
CDR3: CASQSPGGSKETQYF; DNA: TGTGCCAGCCAATCCCCCGGGGGCAGCAAAGAGACCCAGTACTTC; V: TRBV7-9; J: TRBJ2-5; D: .; size: few
CDR3: CSARGTGTSMNTEAFF; DNA: TGCAGTGCTAGAGGGACGGGGACTTCGATGAACACTGAAGCTTTCTTT; V: TRBV20-1; J: TRBJ1-1; D: .; size: few
CDR3: CASTPGREAWSSYNEQFF; DNA: TGTGCCAGCACCCCGGGGCGGGAGGCTTGGAGCTCCTACAATGAGCAGTTCTTC; V: TRBV7-2; J: TRBJ2-1; D: TRBD2; size: many
CDR3: CASSFGAGDGYTF; DNA: TGCGCCAGCAGCTTCGGGGCAGGGGACGGCTACACCTTC; V: TRBV5-1; J: TRBJ1-2; D: .; size: few
CDR3: CASSPPGGNEQYF; DNA: TGTGCCAGCAGCCCGCCCGGGGGGAACGAGCAGTACTTC; V: TRBV11-2; J: TRBJ2-7; D: TRBD2; size: .
CDR3: CSVELDYIQYF; DNA: TGCAGCGTTGAGTTGGATTACATTCAGTACTTC; V: TRBV29-1; J: TRBJ2-4; D: .; size: few
CDR3: CASRGRSWADTQYF; DNA: TGTGCCAGCAGGGGAAGGAGCTGGGCAGATACGCAGTATTTT; V: TRBV7-9; J: TRBJ2-3; D: .; size: many
CDR3: CASSISSGEYNEQFF; DNA: TGTGCCAGTAGTATTTCTAGCGGGGAGTACAATGAGCAGTTCTTC; V: TRBV19; J: TRBJ2-1; D: TRBD2; size: .
CDR3: CSAATNYEQYF; DNA: TGCAGTGCTGCGACTAACTACGAGCAGTACTTC; V: TRBV20-1; J: TRBJ2-7; D: .; size: many
CDR3: CASSPTRDRGARSYEQYF; DNA: TGTGCCAGCAGTCCAACCCGGGACAGGGGGGCGAGATCCTACGAGCAGTACTTC; V: TRBV12-3/TRBV12-4; J: TRBJ2-7; D: TRBD1; size: .
CDR3: CASSYSSGPNEQFF; DNA: TGTGCCAGCAGTTACTCGTCAGGACCCAATGAGCAGTTCTTC; V: TRBV6-5; J: TRBJ2-1; D: .; size: few
CDR3: CSASRGRAGSDTQYF; DNA: TGCAGTGCTAGTAGGGGGAGGGCCGGTTCAGATACGCAGTATTTT; V: TRBV20-1; J: TRBJ2-3; D: .; size: .
CDR3: CASSLRTENYGYTF; DNA: TGCGCCAGCAGCTTACGGACGGAAAACTATGGCTACACCTTC; V: TRBV5-1; J: TRBJ1-2; D: .; size: .
CDR3: CASSPWESNQPQHF; DNA: TGTGCCAGCTCACCCTGGGAAAGCAATCAGCCCCAGCATTTT; V: TRBV18; J: TRBJ1-5; D: .; size: few
CDR3: CATHPGGGGAGYTF; DNA: TGTGCCACCCACCCAGGGGGAGGAGGAGCTGGCTACACCTTC; V: TRBV15; J: TRBJ1-2; D: TRBD1; size: .
CDR3: CASSLGDRWGSPLHF; DNA: TGTGCCAGCAGCTTAGGGGACAGGTGGGGTTCACCCCTCCACTTT; V: TRBV7-3; J: TRBJ1-6; D: TRBD1; size: few
CDR3: CASSDPPAGDWLDEQYF; DNA: TGTGCCAGCAGTGATCCACCGGCGGGAGATTGGTTGGACGAGCAGTACTTC; V: TRBV6-1; J: TRBJ2-7; D: TRBD2; size: few